This T cell receptor (beta chain) comes out of a study of tumor and adjacent non-tumor tissue in lung cancer. On the study more broadly: The cohort had approximately 12 adenocarcinoma, a couple of squamous cell and 1 small cell patients.

RNA was extracted from bulk tissue without any cell sorting. The normal lung tissue was taken more than 3 cm from the tumor edge. Three rounds of nested PCR, following a modified ARM-PCR protocol, produced the TCRbeta library. MiXCR, run by TCRdb on the multiplex PCR reads, gives a single entry per CDR3 protein. The sample carries about 98,000 distinct CDR3 sequences, 80% recorded once. The CDR3 covers 15 residues. Comment on this clonotype: The junction and the germline gene differ at one end; a read error may be behind it.

V usage is TRBV12-3 or TRBV12-4 and J usage is TRBJ2-2; TRBD1 agrees at 7 bases. The source material was distant non-tumor lung tissue. The receptor's source is a man aged 60-69 years with small cell lung cancer. The CDR3 DNA reads as TGTGCCAGTAGTTTCTCTGGGACAGACATCGGGGAGTTGTTTTTT. This encodes CASSFSGTDIGELFF.